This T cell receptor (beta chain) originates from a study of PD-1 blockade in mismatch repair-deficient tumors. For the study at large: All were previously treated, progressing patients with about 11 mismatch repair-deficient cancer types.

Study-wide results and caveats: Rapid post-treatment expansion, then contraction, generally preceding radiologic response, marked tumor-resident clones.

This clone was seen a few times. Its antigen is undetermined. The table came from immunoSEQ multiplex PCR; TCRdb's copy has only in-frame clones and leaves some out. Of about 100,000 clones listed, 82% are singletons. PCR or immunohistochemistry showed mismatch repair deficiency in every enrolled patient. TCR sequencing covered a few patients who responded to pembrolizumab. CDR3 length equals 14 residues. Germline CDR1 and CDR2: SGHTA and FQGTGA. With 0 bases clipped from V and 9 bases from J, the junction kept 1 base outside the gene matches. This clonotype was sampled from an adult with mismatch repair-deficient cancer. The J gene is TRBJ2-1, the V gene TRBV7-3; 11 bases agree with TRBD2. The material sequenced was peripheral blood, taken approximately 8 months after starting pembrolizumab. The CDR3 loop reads CASSLTGTSGEQFF. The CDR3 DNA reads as TGTGCCAGCAGCTTAACAGGGACTAGCGGTGAGCAGTTCTTC.